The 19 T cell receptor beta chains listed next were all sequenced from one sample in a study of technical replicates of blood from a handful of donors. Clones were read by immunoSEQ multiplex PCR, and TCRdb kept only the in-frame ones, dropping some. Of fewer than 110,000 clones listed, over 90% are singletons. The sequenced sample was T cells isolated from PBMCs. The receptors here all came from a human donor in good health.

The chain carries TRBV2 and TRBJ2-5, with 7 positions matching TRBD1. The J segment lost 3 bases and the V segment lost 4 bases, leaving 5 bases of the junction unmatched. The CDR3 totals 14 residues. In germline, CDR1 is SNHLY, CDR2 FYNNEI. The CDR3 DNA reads TGTGCCAGCAGTGTGCGGACAGGAAAAGAGACCCAGTACTTC. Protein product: CASSVRTGKETQYF.

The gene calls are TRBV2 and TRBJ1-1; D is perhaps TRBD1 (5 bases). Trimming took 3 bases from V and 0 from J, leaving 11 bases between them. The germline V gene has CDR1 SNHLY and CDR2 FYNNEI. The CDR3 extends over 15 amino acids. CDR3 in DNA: TGTGCCAGCAGTGAGGAGGGGCAATTGAACACTGAAGCTTTCTTT. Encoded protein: CASSEEGQLNTEAFF.

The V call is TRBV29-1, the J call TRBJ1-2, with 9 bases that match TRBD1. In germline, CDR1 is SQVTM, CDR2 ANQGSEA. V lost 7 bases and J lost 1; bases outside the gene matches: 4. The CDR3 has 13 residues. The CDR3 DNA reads TGCAGCGCCGGACAGGGGAGTAACTATGGCTACACCTTC. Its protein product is CSAGQGSNYGYTF.

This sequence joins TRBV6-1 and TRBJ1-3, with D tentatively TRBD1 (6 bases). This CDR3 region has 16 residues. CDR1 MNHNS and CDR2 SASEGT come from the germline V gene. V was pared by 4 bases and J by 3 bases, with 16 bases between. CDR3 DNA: TGTGCCAGCAGTGTAGACACAGGGAGAGGTGGAAACACCATATATTTT. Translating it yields CASSVDTGRGGNTIYF.

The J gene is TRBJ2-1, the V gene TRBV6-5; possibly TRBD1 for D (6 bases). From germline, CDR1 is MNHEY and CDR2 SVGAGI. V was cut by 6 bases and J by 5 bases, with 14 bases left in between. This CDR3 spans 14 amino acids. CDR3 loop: CASRFGQINNEQFF. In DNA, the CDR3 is TGTGCCAGCAGATTCGGACAGATTAACAATGAGCAGTTCTTC.

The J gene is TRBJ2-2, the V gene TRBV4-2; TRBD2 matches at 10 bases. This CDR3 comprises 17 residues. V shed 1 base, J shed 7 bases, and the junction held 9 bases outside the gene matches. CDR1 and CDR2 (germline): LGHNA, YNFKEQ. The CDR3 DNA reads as TGTGCCAGCAGCCAAGTCAGGGGCGGGACTAGCGTCGGGGAGCTGTTTTTT. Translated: CASSQVRGGTSVGELFF.

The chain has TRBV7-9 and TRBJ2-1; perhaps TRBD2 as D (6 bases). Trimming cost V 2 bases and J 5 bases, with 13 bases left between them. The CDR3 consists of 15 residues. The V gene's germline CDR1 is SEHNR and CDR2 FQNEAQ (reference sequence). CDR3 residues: CASSLFDTGDNEQFF. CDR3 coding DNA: TGTGCCAGCAGCTTATTCGACACGGGGGACAATGAGCAGTTCTTC.

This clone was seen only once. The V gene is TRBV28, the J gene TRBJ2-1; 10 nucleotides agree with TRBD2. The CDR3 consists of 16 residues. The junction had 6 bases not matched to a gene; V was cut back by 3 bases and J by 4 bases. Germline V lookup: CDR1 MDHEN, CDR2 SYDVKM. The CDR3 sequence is CASSLLAGGAYNEQFF. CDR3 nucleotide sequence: TGTGCCAGCAGTTTGTTAGCGGGGGGCGCGTACAATGAGCAGTTCTTC.

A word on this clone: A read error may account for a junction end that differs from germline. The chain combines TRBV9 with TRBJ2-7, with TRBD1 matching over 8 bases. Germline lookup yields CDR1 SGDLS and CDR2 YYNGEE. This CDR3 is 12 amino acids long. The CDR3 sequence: CASSVGSRGLTF. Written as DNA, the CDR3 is TGTGCCAGCAGCGTAGGAAGCAGGGGGCTTACATTC.

The CDR3 DNA follows: TGTGCCAGCACCTTCGGTGAGGGTCAAGAGACCCAGTACTTC. It translates to CASTFGEGQETQYF. The V and J genes are TRBV5-4 and TRBJ2-5, with a possible D match to TRBD2 (5 bases). CDR1 SGHNT and CDR2 YYREEE come from the germline V gene (reference sequence). Trimming cost V 6 bases and J 2 bases, with 14 bases left between them. This CDR3 has 14 residues.

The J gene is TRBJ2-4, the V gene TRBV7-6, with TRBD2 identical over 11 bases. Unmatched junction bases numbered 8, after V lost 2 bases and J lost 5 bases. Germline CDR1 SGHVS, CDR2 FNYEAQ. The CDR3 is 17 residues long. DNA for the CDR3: TGTGCCAGCAGCTTACCTCTAGCGGGAGGTGTCCAAAACATTCAGTACTTC. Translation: CASSLPLAGGVQNIQYF.

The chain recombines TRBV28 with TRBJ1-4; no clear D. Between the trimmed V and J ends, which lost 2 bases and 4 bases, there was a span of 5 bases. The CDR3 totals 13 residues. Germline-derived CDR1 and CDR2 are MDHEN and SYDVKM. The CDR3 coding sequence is TGTGCCAGCAGTTTAAGCGGTAATGAAAAACTGTTTTTT. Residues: CASSLSGNEKLFF.

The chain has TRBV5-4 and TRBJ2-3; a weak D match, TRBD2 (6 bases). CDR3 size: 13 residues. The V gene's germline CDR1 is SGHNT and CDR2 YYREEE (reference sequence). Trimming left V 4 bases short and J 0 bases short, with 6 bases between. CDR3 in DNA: TGTGCCAGCAGCGGGACTAGCACAGATACGCAGTATTTT. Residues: CASSGTSTDTQYF.

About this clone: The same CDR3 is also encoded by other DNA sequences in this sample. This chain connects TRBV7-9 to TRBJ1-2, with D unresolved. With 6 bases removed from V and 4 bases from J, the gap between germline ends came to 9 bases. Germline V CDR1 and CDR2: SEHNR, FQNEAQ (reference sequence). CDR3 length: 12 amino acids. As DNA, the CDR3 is TGTGCCAGCAGTTTTGGGAGCTATGGCTACACCTTC. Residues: CASSFGSYGYTF.

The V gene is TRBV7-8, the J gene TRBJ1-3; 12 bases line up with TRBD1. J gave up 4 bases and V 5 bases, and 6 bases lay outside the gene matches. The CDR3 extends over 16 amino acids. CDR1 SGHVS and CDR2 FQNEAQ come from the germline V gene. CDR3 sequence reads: CASSAGQGAVGNTIYF. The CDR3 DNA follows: TGTGCCAGCAGCGCGGGACAGGGGGCGGTAGGAAACACCATATATTTT.

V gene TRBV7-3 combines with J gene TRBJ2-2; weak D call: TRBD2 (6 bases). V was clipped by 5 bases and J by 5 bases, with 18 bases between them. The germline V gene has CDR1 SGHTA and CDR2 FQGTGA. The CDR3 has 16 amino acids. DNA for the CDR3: TGTGCCAGCAGCCTTCTTGGCCGGGGGTTGACCGGGGAGCTGTTTTTT. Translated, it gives CASSLLGRGLTGELFF.

CDR3 region: CASSISGGDNEQFF. In DNA, the CDR3 is TGCGCCAGCAGCATCAGCGGGGGAGACAATGAGCAGTTCTTC. The chain employs TRBV5-1 and TRBJ2-1; 8 bases align to TRBD2. The CDR3 has 14 amino acids. Germline CDR1 reads SGHRS; CDR2 reads YFSETQ. With 4 bases clipped from V and 5 bases from J, the junction kept 5 bases outside the gene matches.

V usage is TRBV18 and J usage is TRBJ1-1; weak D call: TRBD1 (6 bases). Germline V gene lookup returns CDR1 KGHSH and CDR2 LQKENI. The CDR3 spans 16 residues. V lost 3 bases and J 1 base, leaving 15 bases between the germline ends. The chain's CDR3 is CASSPMTGGTNTEAFF. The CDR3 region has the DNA TGTGCCAGCTCACCGATGACAGGAGGAACGAACACTGAAGCTTTCTTT.

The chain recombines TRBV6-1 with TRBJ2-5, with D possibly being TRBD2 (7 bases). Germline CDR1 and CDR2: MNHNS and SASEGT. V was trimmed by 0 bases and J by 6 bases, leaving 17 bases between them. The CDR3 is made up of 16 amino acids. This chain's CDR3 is CASSEAPRGGEKTQYF. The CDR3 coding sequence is TGTGCCAGCAGTGAAGCGCCGAGGGGGGGTGAGAAGACCCAGTACTTC.